This TCR beta chain was retrieved from a study of T cells in Graves' hyperthyroidism and ophthalmopathy. V was shortened by 2 bases and J by 0 bases, with 12 bases between the two germline ends. CDR3 size: 15 residues. CDR1 is SGHRS, CDR2 YFSETQ, per germline. RNA transcripts were the template for amplifying TCR beta CDR3 regions. HTBI primers were used for first-round RT-PCR of the TCR CDR3. TCRdb redid the calling of the multiplex PCR reads with MiXCR, one entry per CDR3 protein. In the table there are over 300,000 distinct CDR3 sequences, over 11% of which are singletons. The V gene is TRBV5-1, the J gene TRBJ2-7; possibly TRBD1 for D (6 bases). The sequenced sample was blood. The sequence was obtained from an older woman with Graves' hyperthyroidism. The CDR3 nucleotides read TGCGCCAGCAGCTTAGGACAGACGAGCTCCTACGAGCAGTACTTC. It encodes CASSLGQTSSYEQYF.